This T cell receptor beta chain appears in the sequencing data of a study of cytomegalovirus exposure and HLA in healthy donors. Findings of the study overall: Most of the TCR beta V segments (in an earlier analysis) were productive either about 87% or about 30% of the time. In a later analysis, a missense DCLRE1C variant was linked to TCR beta V- and J-gene trimming. Across donors, most TCRs were seen rarely, yet some public ones were widespread.

Comments on this clone: Its antigen is unknown.

Donors sampled were nominally healthy, though unrecorded immune exposures were likely. CDR1 is SGHDT, CDR2 YYEEEE, per germline. V lost 2 bases and J 3 bases, leaving 9 bases between the germline ends. The CDR3 runs to 13 residues. The PCR had 60 Vbeta and 13 Jbeta primers. Sequenced by immunoSEQ multiplex PCR; TCRdb stores in-frame clones only, minus some. Of approximately 150,000 clones in the sample, around 86% are singletons; the top ten hold about 3.8%. The TCR comes from a man in his fifties in good health and CMV-seropositive. Sequenced input: PBMCs. The V gene is TRBV5-6, the J gene TRBJ2-7, with TRBD1 as a possible D gene (6 bases). The CDR3 DNA follows: TGTGCCAGCAGCTTTGGACAGTACTACGAGCAGTACTTC. This translates into CASSFGQYYEQYF.